The 17 T cell receptor beta chains below were found in one sample sequenced in a study of beta chain features in type 1 diabetes. Overall study findings and caveats: Shorter TCRB CDR3s, moderately but significantly so, marked every one of the four CD4+ subsets in Type 1 diabetes patients.

Expressed TCRB transcripts were sequenced, since all the RNA that had been isolated was reverse transcribed. Sequenced by immunoSEQ multiplex PCR; TCRdb stores in-frame clones only, minus some. The table shows more than 100,000 clones, with approximately 10% occurring only once. These TCRs are of unknown antigen specificity. Source material: central memory CD4+ T cells from blood. Receptors were obtained from a man aged 30 to 45 with type 1 diabetes.

This clone occurred a few times. This chain uses TRBV5-1 with TRBJ2-2; D is unresolved. The V and J ends lost 0 bases and 2 bases respectively, with 5 bases between them. Per germline, CDR1 SGHRS and CDR2 YFSETQ. The CDR3 loop spans 14 amino acids. The DNA of the CDR3 is TGCGCCAGCAGCTTGGACTCAAACACCGGGGAGCTGTTTTTT. It yields the protein CASSLDSNTGELFF.

This clone was recorded a few times. V gene TRBV19 combines with J gene TRBJ2-5; tentatively, D is TRBD2 (5 bases). Trimming took off 6 bases at V and 5 bases at J, with 13 bases between the two ends. This CDR3 has 13 amino acids. CDR1 and CDR2 (germline): LNHDA, SQIVND (reference sequence). CDR3 sequence: CASSLSGPETQYF. CDR3 DNA: TGTGCCAGTAGCCTAAGCGGCCCCGAGACCCAGTACTTC.

The V gene is TRBV15, the J gene TRBJ2-1; D unclear. There are 13 residues in the CDR3. Trimming left V 8 bases short and J 0 bases short, with 8 bases between. CDR1 and CDR2 from the germline V gene are LNHNV and YYDKDF (reference sequence). Written as DNA, the CDR3 is TGTGCCACCCAAATCAACTCCTACAATGAGCAGTTCTTC. The encoded protein is CATQINSYNEQFF.

A few counts support this clone. The J gene is TRBJ2-3, the V gene TRBV7-3; the D gene is possibly TRBD2 (5 bases). This CDR3 region has 15 residues. V gave up 2 bases and J gave up 0 bases, with 9 bases separating them. Germline V gene sequence: CDR1 SGHTA, CDR2 FQGTGA. This chain's CDR3 is CASSLGGPSTDTQYF. CDR3 in DNA: TGTGCCAGCAGCTTAGGCGGGCCAAGCACAGATACGCAGTATTTT.

This clone was found a few times. The V call is TRBV5-1, the J call TRBJ2-3; 8 bases agree with TRBD2. CDR3 length equals 15 residues. Germline V lookup: CDR1 SGHRS, CDR2 YFSETQ. Trimming at V came to 2 bases and at J to 0 bases, leaving 2 bases not matched to a gene. The CDR3, as DNA: TGCGCCAGCAGCTTTAGCGGGGCTAGCACAGATACGCAGTATTTT. Protein sequence: CASSFSGASTDTQYF.

This clone has just a few counts. The rearrangement joins TRBV19 to TRBJ2-5; no firm D call. The CDR3 spans 13 residues. V was trimmed by 5 bases and J by 4 bases, leaving 11 bases between them. CDR1 is LNHDA, CDR2 SQIVND, per germline (reference sequence). CDR3 sequence (DNA): TGTGCCAGTAGTTCCCTAGTGGTAGAGACCCAGTACTTC. Translated, it gives CASSSLVVETQYF.

The rearrangement joins TRBV19 to TRBJ1-2; 11 bases map to TRBD1. With V trimmed by 5 bases and J by 8 bases, 4 bases remained unmatched. Germline V gene sequence: CDR1 LNHDA, CDR2 SQIVND (reference sequence). There are 13 residues in the CDR3. The CDR3 DNA reads TGTGCCAGTAGTGGGGGACAGGGGGACGGCTACACCTTC. It codes for CASSGGQGDGYTF.

At least ten counts were recorded for this clone. The gene calls are TRBV7-2 and TRBJ2-4, with 7 positions matching TRBD1. The J segment lost 4 bases and the V segment lost 5 bases, leaving 5 bases of the junction unmatched. The CDR3 covers 14 residues. The germline V gene encodes CDR1 SGHTA and CDR2 FQGNSA. This CDR3 is CASSAPGQKNIQYF. The CDR3 region has the DNA TGTGCCAGCAGCGCCCCGGGACAGAAAAACATTCAGTACTTC. The full variable domain, with the rest looked up from reference TRBV7-2 and TRBJ2-4, is GAGVSQSPSNKVTEKGKDVELRCDPISGHTALYWYRQSLGQGLEFLIYFQGNSAPDKSGLPSDRFSAERTGGSVSTLTIQRTQQEDSAVYLCASSAPGQKNIQYFGAGTRLSVL.

A few counts support this clone. The gene calls are TRBV6-6 and TRBJ2-5; D is perhaps TRBD2 (5 bases). Germline V gives CDR1 MNHNY, CDR2 SVGAGI (reference sequence). The V end lost 2 bases, the J end lost 9 bases, and 7 bases lay between the germline ends. CDR3 size: 11 residues. The CDR3 bases are TGTGCCAGCAGTTACACGGGGTCCCAGTACTTC. As protein: CASSYTGSQYF.

The chain links TRBV11-2 to TRBJ2-5, with TRBD1 identical over 8 bases. J gave up 5 bases and V 4 bases, and 9 bases lay outside the gene matches. In germline, CDR1 is SGHAT, CDR2 FQNNGV. This CDR3 region has 15 residues. In DNA, the CDR3 is TGTGCCAGCAGCTCCCACCCGGGACAGGAGGAGACCCAGTACTTC. This codes for CASSSHPGQEETQYF.

In this sample, this clone turned up a few times. This rearrangement joins TRBV7-2 to TRBJ2-1; TRBD2 aligns across 9 bases. Per germline, CDR1 SGHTA and CDR2 FQGNSA. The junction had 21 bases not matched to a gene; V was cut back by 5 bases and J by 7 bases. This CDR3 region has 19 residues. This CDR3 is CASSPRLVGGGGAINEQFF. CDR3 nucleotide sequence: TGTGCCAGCAGCCCCCGGTTGGTGGGGGGCGGGGGGGCCATAAATGAGCAGTTCTTC.

The gene calls are TRBV7-2 and TRBJ1-6; unclear D gene. V lost 4 bases and J 10 bases, leaving 14 bases between the germline ends. CDR3 length equals 14 residues. Germline lookup yields CDR1 SGHTA and CDR2 FQGNSA. The DNA for the CDR3 is TGTGCCAGCAGCTCCCCGGGGTCGCGGTCACCCCTCCACTTT. It translates to CASSSPGSRSPLHF.

The chain links TRBV7-8 to TRBJ1-1; tentative D call: TRBD1 (5 bases). Germline CDR1 and CDR2: SGHVS and FQNEAQ. The CDR3 covers 15 residues. V was trimmed by 5 bases and J by 7 bases, leaving 20 bases between them. In nucleotides, the CDR3 is TGTGCCAGCAGCCCTTTGTGGGGGGTTGCCGGTGAAGCTTTCTTT. This codes for CASSPLWGVAGEAFF. Supplemented by reference TRBV7-8 and TRBJ1-1, the full variable domain reads GAGVSQSPRYKVAKRGQDVALRCDPISGHVSLFWYQQALGQGPEFLTYFQNEAQLDKSGLPSDRFFAERPEGSVSTLKIQRTQQEDSAVYLCASSPLWGVAGEAFFGQGTRLTVV.

There are many counts of this clone. This sequence joins TRBV14 and TRBJ2-7; D ambiguous. Looked up from germline, CDR1 is SGHDN and CDR2 is FVKESK. The CDR3 is 14 residues long. With 0 bases removed from V and 6 bases from J, the gap between germline ends came to 12 bases. CDR3 DNA sequence: TGTGCCAGCAGCCAAGATATGGTTCTCGGCGAGCAGTACTTC. This encodes CASSQDMVLGEQYF.

This clone was counted between two and nine times. V usage is TRBV28 and J usage is TRBJ1-1; the D gene is possibly TRBD1 (6 bases). The V gene's germline CDR1 is MDHEN and CDR2 SYDVKM. Between the trimmed V and J ends, which lost 5 bases and 3 bases, there was a span of 16 bases. The CDR3 length is 15 residues. The CDR3 loop is CASSDRGGFDTEAFF. The CDR3 DNA sequence: TGTGCCAGCAGTGACCGAGGGGGATTCGACACTGAAGCTTTCTTT.

V and J are TRBV7-9 and TRBJ2-3; 10 bases fit TRBD2. CDR1 SEHNR and CDR2 FQNEAQ come from the germline V gene (reference sequence). After removal of 3 bases from V and 3 bases from J, the junction contained 3 bases not matched to a gene. This CDR3 has 15 residues. CDR3 DNA: TGTGCCAGCAGCTTGACACTAGCGGGGACAGATACGCAGTATTTT. It translates to CASSLTLAGTDTQYF.

The chain uses TRBV6-5 and TRBJ2-7; D is unresolved. V lost 6 bases, J lost 3 bases, and 18 bases lay in between. The germline CDR1 and CDR2 sequences are MNHEY and SVGAGI. The CDR3 loop spans 15 amino acids. CDR3 in amino acids: CASRQPQTFIYEQYF. For the CDR3, the DNA is TGTGCCAGCAGACAGCCCCAGACATTTATCTACGAGCAGTACTTC.